This passage covers 6 T cell receptor beta chains from one sample sequenced in a study of blood T cell repertoires in COVID-19. Profiling relied on immunoSEQ multiplex PCR, and the TCRdb table lists in-frame clones only, not all of them. Of around 170,000 clones in the sample, around 77% were seen once. Sequencing was done on a sample of peripheral blood. These receptors were collected from a man aged 70-80 years with active or convalescent COVID-19.

V is TRBV6-5 and J is TRBJ1-1; D is possibly TRBD1 (6 bases). This CDR3 contains 15 residues. V was pared by 4 bases and J by 6 bases, with 18 bases between. CDR1 is MNHEY and CDR2 is SVGAGI in the germline V gene. CDR3: CASSSYRAPGAEAFF. The CDR3 DNA reads as TGTGCCAGCAGTTCCTACAGGGCCCCCGGGGCTGAAGCTTTCTTT.

The chain links TRBV5-5 to TRBJ2-5; D is possibly TRBD1 (5 bases). Trimming took off 4 bases at V and 4 bases at J, with 14 bases between the two ends. This CDR3 comprises 14 residues. Germline CDR1 and CDR2: SGHKS and YYEKEE (reference sequence). The CDR3 loop is CASSPGTGRETQYF. The CDR3 DNA reads TGTGCCAGCAGCCCCGGAACAGGCCGAGAGACCCAGTACTTC.

The V call is TRBV25-1, the J call TRBJ2-6; TRBD1 is a possible D gene (6 bases). The germline CDR1 and CDR2 sequences are MGHDK and SYGVNS. Between the trimmed V and J ends, which lost 6 bases and 2 bases, there was a span of 11 bases. There are 15 residues in the CDR3. This CDR3 reads CASRAGQPGANVLTF. The DNA for the CDR3 is TGTGCCAGCAGGGCAGGACAGCCTGGGGCCAACGTCCTGACTTTC.

The J gene is TRBJ2-1, the V gene TRBV11-1, with 8 bases that match TRBD2. CDR3 length: 17 residues. CDR1 SGHAT and CDR2 FQDESV come from the germline V gene (reference sequence). V was clipped by 0 bases and J by 0 bases; unmatched bases: 4. CDR3 sequence (DNA): TGTGCCAGCAGCTTAGCCCGCGGGAGGCTCTCCTACAATGAGCAGTTCTTC. Amino acid sequence: CASSLARGRLSYNEQFF.

The chain employs TRBV10-3 and TRBJ1-5, with 9 bases fitting TRBD1. Germline lookup yields CDR1 ENHRY and CDR2 SYGVKD. The CDR3 contains 16 residues. After removal of 3 bases from V and 6 bases from J, the junction contained 9 bases not matched to a gene. CDR3 sequence (DNA): TGTGCCATCAGTGACATTATGGGACAGGGTTCTCAGCCCCAGCATTTT. Protein product: CAISDIMGQGSQPQHF.

The chain combines TRBV6-5 with TRBJ1-1, with TRBD1 identical over 7 bases. The CDR3 totals 14 residues. The V and J ends lost 8 bases and 1 base, in that order; junction bases with no gene match: 7. In germline, CDR1 is MNHEY, CDR2 SVGAGI. CDR3 protein: CASGTGAANTEAFF. In DNA, the CDR3 is TGTGCCAGCGGTACAGGGGCCGCGAACACTGAAGCTTTCTTT.